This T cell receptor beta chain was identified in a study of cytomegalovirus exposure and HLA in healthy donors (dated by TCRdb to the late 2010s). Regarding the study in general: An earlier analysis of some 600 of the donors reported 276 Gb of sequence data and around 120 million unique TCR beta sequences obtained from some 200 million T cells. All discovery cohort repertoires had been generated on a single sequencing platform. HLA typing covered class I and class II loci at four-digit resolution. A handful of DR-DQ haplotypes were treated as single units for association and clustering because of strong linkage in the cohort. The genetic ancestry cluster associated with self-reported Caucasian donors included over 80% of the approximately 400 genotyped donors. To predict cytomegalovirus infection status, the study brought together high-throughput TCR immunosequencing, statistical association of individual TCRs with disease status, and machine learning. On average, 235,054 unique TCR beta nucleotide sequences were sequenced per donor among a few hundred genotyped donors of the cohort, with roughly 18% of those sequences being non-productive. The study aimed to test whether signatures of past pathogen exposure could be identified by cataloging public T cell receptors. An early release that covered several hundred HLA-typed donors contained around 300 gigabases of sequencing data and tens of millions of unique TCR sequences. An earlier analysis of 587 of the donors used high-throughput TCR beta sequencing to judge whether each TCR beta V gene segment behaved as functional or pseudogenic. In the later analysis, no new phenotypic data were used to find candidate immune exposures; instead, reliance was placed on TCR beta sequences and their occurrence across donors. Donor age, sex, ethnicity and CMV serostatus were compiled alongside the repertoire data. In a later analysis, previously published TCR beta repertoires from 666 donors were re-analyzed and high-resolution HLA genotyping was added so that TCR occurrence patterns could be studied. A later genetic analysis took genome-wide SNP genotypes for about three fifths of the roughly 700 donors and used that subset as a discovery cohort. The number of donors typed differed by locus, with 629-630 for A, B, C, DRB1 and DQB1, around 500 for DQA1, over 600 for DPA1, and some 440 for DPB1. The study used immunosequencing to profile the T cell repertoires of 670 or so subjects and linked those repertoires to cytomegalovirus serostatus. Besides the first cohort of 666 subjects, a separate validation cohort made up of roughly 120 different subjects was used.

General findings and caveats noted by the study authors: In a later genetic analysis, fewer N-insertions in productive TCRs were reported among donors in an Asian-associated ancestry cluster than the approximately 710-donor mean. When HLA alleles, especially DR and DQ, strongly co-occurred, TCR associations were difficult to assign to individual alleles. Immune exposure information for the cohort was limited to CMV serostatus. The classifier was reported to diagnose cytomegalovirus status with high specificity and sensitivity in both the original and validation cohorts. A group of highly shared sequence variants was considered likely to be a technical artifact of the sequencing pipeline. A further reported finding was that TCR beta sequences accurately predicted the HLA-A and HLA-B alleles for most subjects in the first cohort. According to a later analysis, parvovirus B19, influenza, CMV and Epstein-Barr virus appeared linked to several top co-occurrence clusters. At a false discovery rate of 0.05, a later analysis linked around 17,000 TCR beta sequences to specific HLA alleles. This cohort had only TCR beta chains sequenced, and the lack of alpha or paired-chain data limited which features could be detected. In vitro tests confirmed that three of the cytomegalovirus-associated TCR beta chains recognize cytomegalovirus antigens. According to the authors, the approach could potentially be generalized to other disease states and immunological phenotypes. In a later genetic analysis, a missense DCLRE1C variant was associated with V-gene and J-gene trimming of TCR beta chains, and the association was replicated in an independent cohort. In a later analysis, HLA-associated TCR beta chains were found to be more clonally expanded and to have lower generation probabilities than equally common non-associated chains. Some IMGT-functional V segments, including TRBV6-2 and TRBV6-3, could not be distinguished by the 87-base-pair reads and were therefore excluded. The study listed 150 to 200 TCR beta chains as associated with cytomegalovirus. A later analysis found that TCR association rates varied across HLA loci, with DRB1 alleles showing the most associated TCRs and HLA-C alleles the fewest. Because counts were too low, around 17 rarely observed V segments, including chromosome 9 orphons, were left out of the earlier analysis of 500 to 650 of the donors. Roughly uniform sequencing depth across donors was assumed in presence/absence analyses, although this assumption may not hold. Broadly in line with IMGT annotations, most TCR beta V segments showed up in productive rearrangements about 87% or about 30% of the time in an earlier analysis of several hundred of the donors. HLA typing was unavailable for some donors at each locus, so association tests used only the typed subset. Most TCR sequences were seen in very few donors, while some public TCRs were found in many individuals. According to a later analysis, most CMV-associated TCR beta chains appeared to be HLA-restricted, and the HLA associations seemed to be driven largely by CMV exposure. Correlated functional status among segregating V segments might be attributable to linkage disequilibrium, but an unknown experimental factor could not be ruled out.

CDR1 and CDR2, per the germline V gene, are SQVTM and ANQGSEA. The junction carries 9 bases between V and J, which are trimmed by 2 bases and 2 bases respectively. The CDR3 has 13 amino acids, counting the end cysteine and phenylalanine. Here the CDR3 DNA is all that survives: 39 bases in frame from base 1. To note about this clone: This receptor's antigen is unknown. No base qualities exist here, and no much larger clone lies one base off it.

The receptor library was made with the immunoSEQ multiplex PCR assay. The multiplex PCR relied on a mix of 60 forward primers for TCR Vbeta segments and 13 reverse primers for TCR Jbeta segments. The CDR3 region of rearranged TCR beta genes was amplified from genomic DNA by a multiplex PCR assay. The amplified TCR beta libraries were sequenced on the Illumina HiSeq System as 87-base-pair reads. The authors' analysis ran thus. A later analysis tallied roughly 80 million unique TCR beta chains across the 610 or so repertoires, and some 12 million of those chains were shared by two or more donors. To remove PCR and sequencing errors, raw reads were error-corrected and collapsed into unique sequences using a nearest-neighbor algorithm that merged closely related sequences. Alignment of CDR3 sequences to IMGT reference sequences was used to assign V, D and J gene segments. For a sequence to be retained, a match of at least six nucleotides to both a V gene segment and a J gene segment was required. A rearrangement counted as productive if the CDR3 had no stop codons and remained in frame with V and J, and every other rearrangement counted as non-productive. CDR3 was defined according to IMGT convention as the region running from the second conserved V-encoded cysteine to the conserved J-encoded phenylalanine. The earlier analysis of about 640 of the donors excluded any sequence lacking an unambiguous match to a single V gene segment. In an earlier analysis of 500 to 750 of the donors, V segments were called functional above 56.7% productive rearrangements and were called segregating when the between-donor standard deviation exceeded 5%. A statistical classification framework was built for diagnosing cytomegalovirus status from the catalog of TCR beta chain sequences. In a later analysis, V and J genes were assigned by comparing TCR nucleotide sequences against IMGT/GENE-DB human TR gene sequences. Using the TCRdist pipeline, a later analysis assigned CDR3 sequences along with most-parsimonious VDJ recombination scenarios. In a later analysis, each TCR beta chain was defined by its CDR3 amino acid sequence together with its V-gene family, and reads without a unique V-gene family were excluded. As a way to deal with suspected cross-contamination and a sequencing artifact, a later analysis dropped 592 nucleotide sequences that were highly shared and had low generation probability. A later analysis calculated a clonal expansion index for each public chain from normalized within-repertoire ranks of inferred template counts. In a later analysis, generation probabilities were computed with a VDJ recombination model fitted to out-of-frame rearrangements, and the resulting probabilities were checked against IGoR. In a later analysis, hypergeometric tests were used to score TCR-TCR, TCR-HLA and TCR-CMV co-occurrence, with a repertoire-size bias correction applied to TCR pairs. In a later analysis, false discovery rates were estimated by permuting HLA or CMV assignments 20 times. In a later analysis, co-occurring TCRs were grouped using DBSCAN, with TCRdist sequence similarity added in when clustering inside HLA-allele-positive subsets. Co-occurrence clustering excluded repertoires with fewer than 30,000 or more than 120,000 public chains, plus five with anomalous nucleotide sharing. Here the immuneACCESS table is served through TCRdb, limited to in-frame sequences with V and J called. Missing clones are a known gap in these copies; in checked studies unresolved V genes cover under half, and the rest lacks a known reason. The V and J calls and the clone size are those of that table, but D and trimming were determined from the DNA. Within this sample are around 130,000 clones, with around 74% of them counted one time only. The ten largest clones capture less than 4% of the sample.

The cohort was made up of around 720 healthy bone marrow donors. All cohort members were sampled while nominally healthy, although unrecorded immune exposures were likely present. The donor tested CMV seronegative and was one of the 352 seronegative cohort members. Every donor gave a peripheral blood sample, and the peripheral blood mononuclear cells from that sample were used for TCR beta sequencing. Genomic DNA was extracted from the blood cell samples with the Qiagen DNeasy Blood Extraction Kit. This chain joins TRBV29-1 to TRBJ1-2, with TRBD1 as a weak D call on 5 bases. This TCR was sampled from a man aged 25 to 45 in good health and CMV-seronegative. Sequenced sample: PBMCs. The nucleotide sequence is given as TGCAGCGTTGAACCCGGGGGAAACTATGGCTACACCTTC. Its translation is CSVEPGGNYGYTF.